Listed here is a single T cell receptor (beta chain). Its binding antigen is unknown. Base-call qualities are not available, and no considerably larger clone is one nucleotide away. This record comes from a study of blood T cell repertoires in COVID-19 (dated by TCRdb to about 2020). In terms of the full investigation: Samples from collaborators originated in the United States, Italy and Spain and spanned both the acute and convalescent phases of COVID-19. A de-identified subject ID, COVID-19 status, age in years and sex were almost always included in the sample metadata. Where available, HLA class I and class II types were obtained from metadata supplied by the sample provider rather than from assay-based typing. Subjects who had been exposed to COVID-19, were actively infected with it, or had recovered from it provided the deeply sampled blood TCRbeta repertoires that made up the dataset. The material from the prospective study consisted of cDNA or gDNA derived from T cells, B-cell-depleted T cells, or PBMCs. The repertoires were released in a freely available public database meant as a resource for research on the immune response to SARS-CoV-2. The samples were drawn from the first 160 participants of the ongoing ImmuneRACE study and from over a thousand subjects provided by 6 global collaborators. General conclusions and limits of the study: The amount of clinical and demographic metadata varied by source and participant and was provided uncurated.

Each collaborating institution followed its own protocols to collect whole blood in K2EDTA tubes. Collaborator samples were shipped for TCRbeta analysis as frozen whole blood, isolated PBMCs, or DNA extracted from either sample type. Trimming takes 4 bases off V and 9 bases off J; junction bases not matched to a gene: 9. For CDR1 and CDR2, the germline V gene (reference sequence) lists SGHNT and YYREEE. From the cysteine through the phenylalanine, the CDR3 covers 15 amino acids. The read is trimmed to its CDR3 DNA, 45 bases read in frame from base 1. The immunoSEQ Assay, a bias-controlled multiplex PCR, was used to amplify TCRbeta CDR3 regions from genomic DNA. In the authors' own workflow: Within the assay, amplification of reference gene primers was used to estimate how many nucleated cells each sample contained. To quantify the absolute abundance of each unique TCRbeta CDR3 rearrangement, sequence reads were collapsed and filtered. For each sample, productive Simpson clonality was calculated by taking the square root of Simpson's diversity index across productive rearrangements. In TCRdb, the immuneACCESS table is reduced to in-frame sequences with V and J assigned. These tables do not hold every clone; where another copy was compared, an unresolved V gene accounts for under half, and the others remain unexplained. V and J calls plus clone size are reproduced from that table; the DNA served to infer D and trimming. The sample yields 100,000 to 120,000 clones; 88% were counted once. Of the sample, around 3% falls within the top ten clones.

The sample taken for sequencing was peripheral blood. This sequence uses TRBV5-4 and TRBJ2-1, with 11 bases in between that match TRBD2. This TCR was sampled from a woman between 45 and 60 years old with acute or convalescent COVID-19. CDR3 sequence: CASSHTSGSFGEQFF. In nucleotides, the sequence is TGTGCCAGCAGCCACACTAGCGGGAGTTTCGGTGAGCAGTTCTTC.